These T cell receptor beta chains were read from a single sample in a study of cytomegalovirus exposure and HLA in healthy donors. Generated by immunoSEQ multiplex PCR, the TCRdb table keeps only in-frame clones and is missing some. The sample records over 100,000 clones, about four fifths being singletons. The sequenced material came from PBMCs. The origin of the receptors is a woman younger than 30 in good health and CMV-seropositive. Each CDR3 is given with its conserved first and last residue. The order of the fields is clone size, J gene, D gene, V gene, CDR3 protein, CDR3 DNA. The D gene is left open where the match is weak. Size is omitted from some rows. Given values are once, few, many or a class for expanded clones.

once | TRBJ2-7 | . | TRBV30 | CAWSVSSEQYF | TGTGCCTGGAGTGTATCGAGTGAGCAGTACTTC
. | TRBJ2-7 | . | TRBV6-5 | CASSMGLVSYEQYF | TGTGCCAGCAGTATGGGACTTGTGAGCTACGAGCAGTACTTC
. | TRBJ1-1 | . | TRBV7-9 | CASSLVMAATEAFF | TGTGCCAGCAGCCTCGTCATGGCCGCCACTGAAGCTTTCTTT
. | TRBJ2-7 | . | TRBV2 | CASTPLRTSNEQYF | TGTGCCAGCACTCCCCTCCGGACAAGCAACGAGCAGTACTTC
. | TRBJ1-3 | . | TRBV19 | CASVDRRPGNTIYF | TGTGCCAGTGTGGACAGAAGACCTGGAAACACCATATATTTT
. | TRBJ1-2 | TRBD1 | TRBV7-7 | CASSPWTGGLGGYTF | TGTGCTAGCAGCCCTTGGACAGGGGGCTTAGGTGGCTACACCTTC
few | TRBJ2-7 | TRBD1 | TRBV7-9 | CASSFPLGDRGLEQYF | TGTGCCAGCAGCTTCCCGCTAGGGGACAGAGGACTGGAGCAGTACTTC
. | TRBJ2-7 | TRBD1 | TRBV6-9 | CASSPGQMSSYEQYF | TGTGCCAGCAGTCCGGGACAGATGAGCTCCTACGAGCAGTACTTC
. | TRBJ1-2 | . | TRBV27 | CASSSQGMGNYGYTF | TGTGCCAGCAGTTCACAGGGAATGGGAAACTATGGCTACACCTTC
. | TRBJ2-5 | TRBD2 | TRBV2 | CASNILAGVSKTQYF | TGTGCCAGCAATATCCTAGCGGGAGTTAGCAAGACCCAGTACTTC
. | TRBJ2-7 | TRBD2 | TRBV2 | CASTLNGPAGTTQYF | TGTGCCAGCACTCTGAACGGGCCCGCAGGGACTACGCAGTACTTC
few | TRBJ1-4 | . | TRBV18 | CASSPVYGNEKLFF | TGTGCCAGCTCTCCGGTTTACGGTAATGAAAAACTGTTTTTT
. | TRBJ2-7 | . | TRBV27 | CASSSSPVGNYEQYF | TGTGCCAGCAGTTCGAGTCCGGTCGGTAACTACGAGCAGTACTTC
. | TRBJ2-1 | . | TRBV7-3 | CASSLNTYNEQFF | TGTGCCAGCAGCCTCAACACCTACAATGAGCAGTTCTTC
. | TRBJ1-4 | . | TRBV5-1 | CASSLSGFSTNEKLFF | TGCGCCAGCAGCCTCTCGGGATTTTCAACTAATGAAAAACTGTTTTTT
. | TRBJ2-3 | TRBD2 | TRBV27 | CASSLGGRALDTQYF | TGTGCCAGCAGTTTAGGCGGGAGGGCCTTAGATACGCAGTATTTT
. | TRBJ2-7 | TRBD2 | TRBV2 | CASSEGIAGEKQYF | TGTGCCAGCAGTGAAGGGATAGCGGGAGAAAAGCAGTACTTC
. | TRBJ2-7 | TRBD1 | TRBV7-8 | CASSRTGSISYEQYF | TGTGCCAGCAGCCGGACAGGGAGCATCTCCTACGAGCAGTACTTC
. | TRBJ2-3 | TRBD2 | TRBV2 | CASPTLAGGPDTQYF | TGTGCCAGCCCCACTTTAGCGGGAGGGCCGGATACGCAGTATTTT
once | TRBJ1-1 | . | TRBV21-1 | CASSKVVGTPTAAFF | TGTGCCAGCAGCAAAGTCGTCGGGACTCCCACGGCAGCTTTCTTT
few | TRBJ1-1 | . | TRBV4-1 | CASSDRVADRIGAFF | TGCGCCAGCAGTGACAGAGTAGCGGATCGAATAGGAGCTTTCTTT
once | TRBJ1-2 | . | TRBV5-6 | CASSLERLANYGYTF | TGTGCCAGCAGCTTGGAAAGGCTAGCTAACTATGGCTACACCTTC
. | TRBJ2-5 | . | TRBV28 | CASTQRGETQYF | TGTGCCAGCACCCAAAGAGGGGAGACCCAGTACTTC
. | TRBJ1-5 | . | TRBV28 | CASTFFRVVSNQPQHF | TGTGCCAGCACTTTCTTCAGGGTGGTTAGCAATCAGCCCCAGCATTTT
. | TRBJ2-2 | TRBD2 | TRBV30 | CAWSVFAGGLTPSNTGELFF | TGTGCCTGGAGTGTATTCGCGGGAGGACTAACACCTAGTAACACCGGGGAGCTGTTTTTT
. | TRBJ2-1 | TRBD1 | TRBV15 | CATNTGQGPSYNEQFF | TGTGCCACCAACACTGGACAGGGTCCCTCCTACAATGAGCAGTTCTTC
. | TRBJ1-2 | . | TRBV6-7 | CASSQQFRGLRYGYTF | TGTGCCAGCAGTCAACAATTCCGGGGATTAAGGTATGGCTACACCTTC
. | TRBJ2-2 | TRBD2 | TRBV18 | CASSPPALAGRTGELFF | TGTGCCAGCTCACCACCGGCACTAGCGGGGCGGACCGGGGAGCTGTTTTTT
. | TRBJ1-2 | TRBD1 | TRBV10-3 | CAISEQGDGYTF | TGTGCCATCAGTGAACAGGGGGATGGCTACACCTTC
once | TRBJ2-7 | . | TRBV6-5 | CASSYSGSQGGNEQYF | TGTGCCAGCAGTTACTCAGGGAGCCAGGGCGGGAACGAGCAGTACTTC
. | TRBJ2-3 | . | TRBV6-1 | CASREGGDTDTQYF | TGTGCCAGCAGGGAGGGGGGGGACACAGATACGCAGTATTTT
. | TRBJ2-2 | . | TRBV7-3 | CASSSRGNTGELFF | TGTGCCAGCAGCTCGCGTGGGAACACCGGGGAGCTGTTTTTT
few | TRBJ2-2 | TRBD1 | TRBV4-2 | CASSQGGTGGELNGELFF | TGTGCCAGCAGCCAAGGTGGGACAGGGGGAGAATTGAACGGGGAGCTGTTTTTT
. | TRBJ1-3 | . | TRBV30 | CAWARSSGNTIYF | TGTGCCTGGGCCAGGTCCTCTGGAAACACCATATATTTT
. | TRBJ2-1 | . | TRBV6-6 | CASSYEGGRTQVF | TGTGCCAGCAGTTACGAAGGGGGAAGGACTCAGGTCTTC
. | TRBJ2-5 | TRBD2 | TRBV4-2 | CASSQPGPAGEETQYF | TGTGCCAGCAGCCAACCTGGCCCAGCGGGGGAAGAGACCCAGTACTTC
. | TRBJ2-7 | . | TRBV10-2 | CASSDKRGRRGEQYF | TGCGCCAGCAGTGATAAGAGAGGCCGCCGCGGGGAGCAGTACTTC
. | TRBJ2-7 | . | TRBV28 | CASSTDRFSYEQYF | TGTGCCAGCAGTACGGACAGATTCTCCTACGAGCAGTACTTC
. | TRBJ2-6 | TRBD2 | TRBV10-3 | CAIDPTSGRSPGANVLTF | TGTGCCATCGATCCGACTAGCGGGAGGTCCCCTGGGGCCAACGTCCTGACTTTC
. | TRBJ1-2 | TRBD1 | TRBV7-6 | CASSPGTGGYGYTF | TGTGCCAGCAGTCCCGGGACAGGGGGCTATGGCTACACCTTC
. | TRBJ2-3 | TRBD2 | TRBV19 | CASSILAGVPDTQYF | TGTGCCAGTAGTATTCTAGCGGGAGTCCCAGATACGCAGTATTTT
. | TRBJ1-1 | . | TRBV19 | CASSISQVLNTEAFF | TGTGCCAGTAGTATCTCGCAGGTTTTGAACACTGAAGCTTTCTTT
. | TRBJ2-2 | TRBD2 | TRBV9 | CASSVGGRGTGELFF | TGTGCCAGCAGCGTAGGCGGGAGGGGCACCGGGGAGCTGTTTTTT
. | TRBJ2-3 | TRBD1 | TRBV15 | CATSRDGAGGKDTQYF | TGTGCCACCAGCAGAGATGGGGCAGGGGGTAAAGATACGCAGTATTTT
. | TRBJ2-2 | . | TRBV18 | CASSREAGKNTGELFF | TGTGCCAGCTCACGGGAGGCCGGAAAAAACACCGGGGAGCTGTTTTTT
. | TRBJ2-7 | . | TRBV5-1 | CASSLRGTPYEQYF | TGCGCCAGCAGCTTGCGCGGAACCCCCTACGAGCAGTACTTC
few | TRBJ2-1 | . | TRBV6-1 | CASSEALETSIVF | TGTGCCAGCAGTGAAGCGTTGGAGACTAGTATTGTCTTC
. | TRBJ2-7 | . | TRBV7-9 | CSSSFVTGREQYF | TGTTCCAGCAGCTTTGTCACAGGGCGCGAGCAGTACTTC
. | TRBJ1-4 | TRBD1 | TRBV30 | CAWSGQGRDEKLFF | TGTGCCTGGTCCGGACAGGGGAGGGATGAAAAACTGTTTTTT
. | TRBJ2-7 | . | TRBV5-4 | CASSRTLSYEQYF | TGTGCCAGCAGCCGGACTTTATCCTACGAGCAGTACTTC
once | TRBJ1-2 | TRBD1 | TRBV5-6 | CASSLRDRSWGYTF | TGTGCCAGCAGCTTGAGGGACAGGTCGTGGGGCTACACCTTC
few | TRBJ2-7 | . | TRBV7-6 | CASSLSGSGFGYEQYF | TGTGCCAGCAGCTTATCGGGTAGCGGCTTCGGTTACGAGCAGTACTTC
. | TRBJ1-2 | TRBD1 | TRBV5-6 | CASSLGTGNYGYTF | TGTGCCAGCAGCTTGGGGACAGGCAACTATGGCTACACCTTC